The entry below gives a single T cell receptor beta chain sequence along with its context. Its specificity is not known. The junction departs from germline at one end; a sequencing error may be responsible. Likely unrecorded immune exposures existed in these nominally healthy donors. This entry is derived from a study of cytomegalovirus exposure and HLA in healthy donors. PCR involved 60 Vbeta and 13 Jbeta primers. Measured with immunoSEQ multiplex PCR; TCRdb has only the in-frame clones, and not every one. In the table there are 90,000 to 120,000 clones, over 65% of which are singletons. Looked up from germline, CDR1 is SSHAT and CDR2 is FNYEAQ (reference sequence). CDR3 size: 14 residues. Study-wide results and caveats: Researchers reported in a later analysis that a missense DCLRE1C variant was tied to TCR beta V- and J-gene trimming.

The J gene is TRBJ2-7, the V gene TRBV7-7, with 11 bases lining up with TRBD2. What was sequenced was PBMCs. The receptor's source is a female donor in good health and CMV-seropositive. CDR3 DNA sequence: TGTGCTAGCAGTCCTACTAGCGGGAGCGGGGAGCAGTACTTC. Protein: CASSPTSGSGEQYF.